The source of this TCR beta chain is a study of blood T cell repertoires in COVID-19. About the study: T cells, B-cell-depleted T cells, or PBMCs provided the cDNA or gDNA that served as material.

Sequenced by immunoSEQ multiplex PCR; TCRdb stores in-frame clones only, minus some. The sample contains about 340,000 clones, roughly 85% of which appear only once. Allocation to cohorts depended on clinical history reported by the participants. Per germline, CDR1 LNHDA and CDR2 SQIVND (reference sequence). CDR3 length: 16 residues. Trimming removed 1 base from V and 5 bases from J, with 17 bases in between. The chain uses TRBV19 and TRBJ1-1; no definite D call. The source of this sequence is a woman in her thirties or forties with acute COVID-19. Sequencing was done on a sample of PBMCs or T cells enriched from blood (not recorded which). The CDR3 protein is CASSIGRGGFWTEAFF. CDR3 DNA: TGTGCCAGTAGTATAGGACGAGGAGGGTTTTGGACTGAAGCTTTCTTT.